One and the same sample provided the 25 T cell receptor beta chains below, sequenced in a study of response to subunit inactivated influenza vaccine. TCRdb recomputed calls from the RT-PCR reads with MiXCR, one row per CDR3 protein. The repertoire holds hundreds of thousands of distinct CDR3 sequences, with roughly 14% as singletons. Sequenced material: PBMCs from blood, taken roughly 2 weeks before vaccination. These receptors all stem from a man aged 50 or older who received an inactivated influenza vaccine.

The sample holds many counts of this clonotype. J is TRBJ2-3 and V is TRBV29-1; the D gene is possibly TRBD1 (5 bases). The V end was cut by 7 bases, the J end by 0 bases, with 14 bases between. The germline V gene has CDR1 SQVTM and CDR2 ANQGSEA. CDR3 length: 14 amino acids. CDR3 sequence (DNA): TGCAGCGGAACAGGACAACCTAGCACAGATACGCAGTATTTT. Translating gives CSGTGQPSTDTQYF.

This chain uses TRBV4-1 with TRBJ2-6; the match to TRBD1 covers 7 bases. Per germline, CDR1 MGHRA and CDR2 YSYEKL. Germline trimming cut 4 bases from V and 4 bases from J; bases unmatched to any gene: 4. The CDR3 sequence is 15 residues long. The CDR3 region is CASSRQGLGANVLTF. CDR3 sequence (DNA): TGCGCCAGCAGCCGACAGGGATTAGGGGCCAACGTCCTGACTTTC.

Ten or more counts support this clonotype. The germline gene is not matched at one end of the junction; a read error may be the cause. V gene TRBV5-1 combines with J gene TRBJ2-7; unclear D gene. The CDR3 is 13 residues long. Germline V CDR1 and CDR2: SGHRS, YFSETQ. This CDR3 is CASSLGPTYEQYF. CDR3 DNA sequence: TGTGCCAGCAGCTTAGGCCCAACCTACGAGCAGTACTTC. The complete variable domain, with remaining parts taken from reference TRBV5-1 and TRBJ2-7, reads KAGVTQTPRYLIKTRGQQVTLSCSPISGHRSVSWYQQTPGQGLQFLFEYFSETQRNKGNFPGRFSGRQFSNSRSEMNVSTLELGDSALYLCASSLGPTYEQYFGPGTRLTVT.

V gene TRBV19 combines with J gene TRBJ2-1; 10 bases are a match to TRBD2. This CDR3 region has 16 residues. Germline V lookup: CDR1 LNHDA, CDR2 SQIVND (reference sequence). The V segment lost 7 bases and the J segment 7 bases; nucleotides outside the gene matches: 13. CDR3: CASTLPGPSGRNEQFF. CDR3 sequence (DNA): TGTGCCAGTACCCTACCGGGGCCTAGCGGGAGAAATGAGCAGTTCTTC.

The chain employs TRBV6-1 and TRBJ1-5; 7 bases agree with TRBD1. CDR1 MNHNS and CDR2 SASEGT come from the germline V gene. After removal of 7 bases from V and 5 bases from J, the junction contained 5 bases not matched to a gene. This CDR3 has 13 amino acids. The CDR3 DNA reads TGTGCCAGCAAGACAGGGAGGGATCAGCCCCAGCATTTT. Residues: CASKTGRDQPQHF.

The chain combines TRBV29-1 with TRBJ2-3; unclear D gene. Germline assignment: CDR1 SQVTM and CDR2 ANQGSEA. Trimming removed 2 bases from V and 2 bases from J, with 14 bases in between. The CDR3 length is 15 residues. This chain's CDR3 is CSVELSTLFTDTQYF. Here the CDR3 DNA reads TGCAGCGTTGAACTATCTACTCTATTCACAGATACGCAGTATTTT.

This clonotype has more than one count but fewer than ten. The rearrangement links TRBV6-1 to TRBJ2-7; a weak D match, TRBD2 (6 bases). The CDR3 runs to 14 residues. The ends were cut back, 6 bases at V and 0 bases at J, with 12 bases in the middle. CDR1 is MNHNS and CDR2 is SASEGT in the germline V gene. DNA of the CDR3: TGTGCCAGCAGCAGGGCGGGGTTCTCCTACGAGCAGTACTTC. Residues: CASSRAGFSYEQYF.

V gene TRBV7-2 combines with J gene TRBJ2-5; 7 positions match TRBD1. CDR3 size: 15 residues. V gave up 5 bases and J gave up 0 bases; unmatched junction bases: 6. Germline CDR1 reads SGHTA; CDR2 reads FQGNSA. CDR3 region: CASSRRGQNQETQYF. In nucleotides, the CDR3 is TGTGCCAGCAGCCGAAGGGGGCAGAACCAAGAGACCCAGTACTTC.

This clonotype was detected a few times. The chain couples TRBV11-2 to TRBJ2-7; 7 nucleotides match TRBD2. Germline CDR1 is SGHAT and CDR2 is FQNNGV. Trimming removed 0 bases from V and 3 bases from J; junction bases left unmatched: 14. This CDR3 has 18 residues. The CDR3 DNA reads as TGTGCCAGCAGCTTAGATTTACTGCGGGAGTTGATCCGCTACGAGCAGTACTTC. Its protein product is CASSLDLLRELIRYEQYF. Supplemented by reference TRBV11-2 and TRBJ2-7, the full variable domain reads EAGVAQSPRYKIIEKRQSVAFWCNPISGHATLYWYQQILGQGPKLLIQFQNNGVVDDSQLPKDRFSAERLKGVDSTLKIQPAKLEDSAVYLCASSLDLLRELIRYEQYFGPGTRLTVT.

This clonotype was seen more than once but under ten times. This chain uses TRBV12-3 or TRBV12-4 with TRBJ1-2; 7 bases align to TRBD1. The CDR3 extends over 17 amino acids. V gave up 3 bases and J gave up 6 bases; unmatched junction bases: 16. The CDR3 nucleotides read TGTGCCAGCAGTTTCCGACAGGGTGGACAGCTTGTCGATGGCTACACCTTC. It codes for CASSFRQGGQLVDGYTF.

This clonotype came up a few times. The chain combines TRBV12-3 or TRBV12-4 with TRBJ2-2; 7 bases align to TRBD1. The V and J ends lost 5 bases and 6 bases, in that order; junction bases with no gene match: 12. CDR3 length equals 16 residues. CDR3 bases: TGTGCCAGCAGTAGACAGGGCCTGCCGGCGTCCGGGGAGCTGTTTTTT. This codes for CASSRQGLPASGELFF.

This clonotype has only a few counts. The J gene is TRBJ2-3, the V gene TRBV5-1, with a possible D match to TRBD2 (6 bases). This CDR3 comprises 17 residues. Between the trimmed V and J ends, which lost 4 bases and 2 bases, there was a span of 20 bases. CDR1 is SGHRS, CDR2 YFSETQ, per germline. CDR3: CASSRQSRRAVTDTQYF. The CDR3, as DNA: TGCGCCAGCAGCCGCCAAAGTAGGAGGGCCGTCACAGATACGCAGTATTTT.

This clonotype was detected a few times. This chain uses TRBV28 with TRBJ2-3; TRBD2 matches at 11 bases. Germline assignment: CDR1 MDHEN and CDR2 SYDVKM. The CDR3 has 18 amino acids. Unmatched junction bases numbered 14, after V lost 6 bases and J lost 3 bases. CDR3 nucleotides: TGTGCCAGCAGCCCCCGGGGTAGCGGGAGGGCCAGGACAGATACGCAGTATTTT. Translated: CASSPRGSGRARTDTQYF.

The chain uses TRBV6-2 or TRBV6-3 and TRBJ2-6; possibly TRBD2 for D (6 bases). CDR3 length: 17 amino acids. V lost 5 bases to trimming and J lost 0 bases, with 14 bases between them. Germline V gives CDR1 MNHEY, CDR2 SVGEGT. The CDR3 nucleotides are TGTGCCAGCAGTACGCTGGACGGGAGCTCTGGGGCCAACGTCCTGACTTTC. It is translated as CASSTLDGSSGANVLTF.

This clonotype has a handful of counts. Its ends do not fully match the called genes, so a read error is possible. The chain links TRBV10-3 to TRBJ1-2; D unresolved. Germline values: CDR1 ENHRY, CDR2 SYGVKD. CDR3 length equals 16 residues. The CDR3 is CAISESHPLSNSGYTF. DNA of the CDR3: TGTGCCATCAGTGAGTCACACCCGCTTTCTAACTCTGGCTACACCTTC.

This chain links TRBV5-8 with TRBJ1-5, with D possibly matching TRBD1 (6 bases). Trimming took off 2 bases at V and 5 bases at J, with 14 bases between the two ends. Germline V gene data show CDR1 as SGHTS and CDR2 as YDEGEE. The CDR3 length is 15 residues. This chain's CDR3 is CASSLAPGAHQPQHF. The CDR3 DNA reads as TGTGCCAGCAGCTTAGCCCCGGGGGCCCATCAGCCCCAGCATTTT.

Many counts were recorded for this clonotype. This chain links TRBV28 with TRBJ2-2; D might be TRBD2 (5 bases). This CDR3 spans 13 amino acids. V lost 4 bases to trimming and J lost 5 bases, with 8 bases between them. CDR1 is MDHEN, CDR2 SYDVKM, per germline. CDR3 residues: CASSSGLTGELFF. The CDR3 DNA is TGTGCCAGCAGTTCCGGACTTACCGGGGAGCTGTTTTTT. Filled out from reference TRBV28 and TRBJ2-2, the complete variable domain reads DVKVTQSSRYLVKRTGEKVFLECVQDMDHENMFWYRQDPGLGLRLIYFSYDVKMKEKGDIPEGYSVSREKKERFSLILESASTNQTSMYLCASSSGLTGELFFGEGSRLTVL.

This clonotype appeared a few times. This chain joins TRBV4-3 and TRBJ2-1, with D perhaps matching TRBD1 (6 bases). The CDR3 is 17 residues long. The V end lost 0 bases, the J end lost 0 bases, and 12 bases lay between the germline ends. CDR1 is LGHNA, CDR2 YSLEER, per germline. CDR3 region: CASSQDLGTRSYNEQFF. In DNA, the CDR3 is TGCGCCAGCAGCCAAGATCTTGGGACACGCTCCTACAATGAGCAGTTCTTC.

The genes are TRBV6-2 or TRBV6-3 and TRBJ2-7; 8 bases map to TRBD1. J gave up 3 bases and V 4 bases, and 5 bases lay outside the gene matches. The V gene's germline CDR1 is MNHEY and CDR2 SVGEGT. The CDR3 sequence is 14 residues long. The CDR3 coding sequence is TGTGCCAGCAGTTCATGGACAGGGTACTACGAGCAGTACTTC. Translation: CASSSWTGYYEQYF.

This clonotype was detected only a few times. The chain recombines TRBV20-1 with TRBJ2-4, with D unclear. Germline V gene sequence: CDR1 DFQATT, CDR2 SNEGSKA (reference sequence). The CDR3 totals 12 residues. V was clipped by 7 bases and J by 0 bases, with 7 bases between them. CDR3 nucleotide sequence: TGCAGTGTTTTACTAGCCAAAAACATTCAGTACTTC. Translated: CSVLLAKNIQYF.

The chain has TRBV5-1 and TRBJ2-2; D is perhaps TRBD2 (5 bases). This CDR3 is built from 17 residues. From germline, CDR1 is SGHRS and CDR2 YFSETQ. The V end was cut by 0 bases, the J end by 1 base, with 13 bases between. The CDR3 DNA reads TGCGCCAGCAGCTTGGAAGAGGAGGTAGAGAACACCGGGGAGCTGTTTTTT. This codes for CASSLEEEVENTGELFF. The full variable domain, completed using reference TRBV5-1 and TRBJ2-2, is KAGVTQTPRYLIKTRGQQVTLSCSPISGHRSVSWYQQTPGQGLQFLFEYFSETQRNKGNFPGRFSGRQFSNSRSEMNVSTLELGDSALYLCASSLEEEVENTGELFFGEGSRLTVL.

This clonotype has a handful of counts. The chain uses TRBV6-5 and TRBJ1-5, with D unresolved. Trimming removed 1 base from V and 0 bases from J, with 13 bases in between. In germline, CDR1 is MNHEY, CDR2 SVGAGI. CDR3 size: 17 residues. The CDR3 sequence: CASSYFADEGSNQPQHF. DNA for the CDR3: TGTGCCAGCAGTTACTTCGCCGATGAAGGTAGCAATCAGCCCCAGCATTTT.

The chain recombines TRBV6-1 with TRBJ1-2, with 8 nucleotides matching TRBD1. Germline V lookup: CDR1 MNHNS, CDR2 SASEGT. After removal of 7 bases from V and 6 bases from J, the junction contained 10 bases not matched to a gene. The CDR3 loop spans 14 amino acids. This chain's CDR3 is CASTNPGQGHGYTF. The CDR3 nucleotides read TGTGCCAGCACCAACCCAGGACAGGGCCATGGCTACACCTTC.

This clonotype was found many times. The chain couples TRBV7-9 to TRBJ2-1; D may correspond to TRBD1 or TRBD2 (6 bases each). The CDR3 length is 15 residues. Trimming stripped 1 base from V and 4 bases from J, with 11 bases between. Germline assignment: CDR1 SEHNR and CDR2 FQNEAQ (reference sequence). Written as DNA, the CDR3 is TGTGCCAGCAGCTTAGGGAGGGGGGTATACAATGAGCAGTTCTTC. Protein: CASSLGRGVYNEQFF.

The chain is built from TRBV9 and TRBJ2-2; 7 nucleotides align to TRBD1. Germline lookup yields CDR1 SGDLS and CDR2 YYNGEE. This CDR3 has 18 residues. V gave up 4 bases and J gave up 2 bases; unmatched junction bases: 14. Here the CDR3 reads CASSIVRGQHFNTGELFF. The CDR3 DNA follows: TGTGCCAGCAGCATCGTTAGGGGACAGCACTTTAACACCGGGGAGCTGTTTTTT.